A selection of T cell receptor beta chains follows, all from one sample in a study of blood T cells in healthy people across ages. TCRdb passed the 5' RACE reads through MiXCR, listing each CDR3 protein once. The table shows about 720,000 distinct CDR3 sequences, with about 20% occurring only once. Material for sequencing was blood. The receptor source for this set is a man in his 70s in good health. Both conserved end residues are part of each CDR3. Each record gives: clone size, J gene, D gene, V gene, CDR3 protein, CDR3 DNA. D genes are given only for firm matches. Clone size is given for some rows only: seen once, a few or many times, or a class if the clone is expanded.

few	TRBJ2-1	.	TRBV7-2	CASSYLVSTTSYNEQFF	TGTGCCAGCAGCTATCTCGTATCAACAACTTCCTACAATGAGCAGTTCTTC
few	TRBJ1-2	.	TRBV5-6	CASSLSPTDYGYTF	TGTGCCAGCAGCTTGTCCCCGACGGACTATGGCTACACCTTC
.	TRBJ2-3	TRBD1	TRBV5-1	CASSLEGTGATDTQYF	TGCGCCAGCAGCTTGGAAGGGACAGGGGCCACAGATACGCAGTATTTT
.	TRBJ1-2	.	TRBV7-8	CASSFEGGALLQGYTF	TGTGCCAGCAGCTTTGAAGGGGGGGCGTTGCTTCAAGGCTACACCTTC
.	TRBJ2-1	TRBD1	TRBV18	CASSFGTGGMNEQFF	TGTGCCAGCTCATTCGGGACAGGGGGCATGAATGAGCAGTTCTTC
.	TRBJ1-3	.	TRBV4-1	CASSAGGLTGNTIYF	TGCGCCAGCAGCGCGGGGGGTCTAACTGGAAACACCATATATTTT
.	TRBJ2-7	TRBD1	TRBV2	CASDQGQSFYEQYF	TGTGCCAGCGATCAGGGACAGTCCTTCTACGAGCAGTACTTC
few	TRBJ1-3	.	TRBV24-1	CATSDPGQGAGNTIYF	TGTGCCACCAGTGATCCGGGACAAGGAGCAGGAAACACCATATATTTT
.	TRBJ1-4	TRBD1	TRBV14	CASSQVRDRGRDEKLFF	TGTGCCAGCAGCCAAGTCCGGGACAGGGGACGCGATGAAAAACTGTTTTTT
.	TRBJ1-1	.	TRBV5-1	CASSFAGRGSNTEAFF	TGCGCCAGCAGCTTCGCGGGTCGAGGCTCCAACACTGAAGCTTTCTTT
.	TRBJ2-1	TRBD2	TRBV20-1	CSAIGLAGGINEQFF	TGCAGTGCTATCGGACTAGCGGGGGGGATCAATGAGCAGTTCTTC
.	TRBJ2-5	.	TRBV20-1	CSATPKETQYF	TGCAGTGCCACCCCTAAGGAGACCCAGTACTTC
.	TRBJ1-1	.	TRBV7-8	CASSLLNGEAFF	TGTGCCAGCAGCTTATTGAACGGTGAAGCTTTCTTT
.	TRBJ2-1	TRBD1	TRBV5-1	CASSLVTGQGPGEQFF	TGCGCCAGCAGCTTGGTAACGGGACAGGGTCCGGGTGAGCAGTTCTTC
.	TRBJ1-2	TRBD1	TRBV7-8	CASIPTGAFYGYTF	TGTGCCAGCATCCCGACAGGGGCCTTCTATGGCTACACCTTC
few	TRBJ1-2	.	TRBV12-3/TRBV12-4	CASSLDNGRNYGYTF	TGTGCCAGCAGTTTAGATAACGGACGTAACTATGGCTACACCTTC
.	TRBJ1-5	.	TRBV6-2/TRBV6-3	CASSFPGLGNQPQHF	TGTGCCAGCAGTTTTCCAGGCCTTGGCAATCAGCCCCAGCATTTT
few	TRBJ2-5	TRBD2	TRBV6-5	CASSYGGLAGRQETQYF	TGTGCCAGCAGTTACGGGGGACTAGCGGGGCGCCAAGAGACCCAGTACTTC
.	TRBJ2-3	.	TRBV19	CASPTGFDTDTQYF	TGTGCCAGCCCCACGGGATTTGACACAGATACGCAGTATTTT
.	TRBJ2-5	.	TRBV4-2	CASSHPGGTEETQYF	TGTGCCAGCAGCCACCCGGGCGGAACAGAAGAGACCCAGTACTTC
.	TRBJ2-2	.	TRBV7-3	CASSLQQTGELFF	TGTGCCAGCAGCTTACAGCAGACTGGGGAGCTGTTTTTT
.	TRBJ2-7	.	TRBV3-1	CASSQSRGNCEQYF	TGTGCCAGCAGCCAAAGCCGGGGAAACTGCGAGCAGTACTTC
few	TRBJ2-3	TRBD2	TRBV4-2	CASSQDSLAGAVITDTQYF	TGTGCCAGCAGCCAAGATAGTCTAGCGGGGGCCGTGATCACAGATACGCAGTATTTT
.	TRBJ2-7	TRBD1	TRBV20-1	CSAGSGAGQGTLPYEQYF	TGCAGTGCGGGATCTGGGGCGGGACAGGGGACCTTACCCTACGAGCAGTACTTC
.	TRBJ2-1	TRBD2	TRBV7-9	CASSLEGLAGRPYNEQLF	TGTGCCAGCAGCTTAGAGGGACTAGCGGGAAGACCCTACAATGAGCAGCTCTTC
.	TRBJ2-5	.	TRBV29-1	CSVGSSGETQYF	TGCAGCGTTGGTTCTTCTGGAGAGACCCAGTACTTC
few	TRBJ2-3	.	TRBV29-1	CSVVTDSTDTQYF	TGCAGCGTCGTGACTGATAGCACAGATACGCAGTATTTT
many	TRBJ2-6	.	TRBV29-1	CSVRGGSGANVLTF	TGCAGCGTGCGAGGGGGCTCTGGGGCCAACGTCCTGACTTTC
.	TRBJ2-7	.	TRBV6-1	CASSEAQGAYEQYF	TGTGCCAGCAGTGAAGCGCAGGGAGCCTACGAGCAGTACTTC
many	TRBJ2-5	.	TRBV11-2	CASSTPYQETQYF	TGTGCCAGCAGTACACCGTACCAAGAGACCCAGTACTTC
few	TRBJ2-6	.	TRBV4-2	CASSQNSLSGANVLTF	TGTGCCAGCAGCCAAAACAGCCTCTCTGGGGCCAACGTCCTGACTTTC
.	TRBJ2-5	.	TRBV5-1	CASSVSGQHSGQYF	TGCGCCAGCAGCGTATCCGGGCAACATTCCGGGCAGTACTTC
few	TRBJ2-1	.	TRBV20-1	CSAIPSYNEQFF	TGCAGTGCTATCCCCAGCTACAATGAGCAGTTCTTC
few	TRBJ2-7	.	TRBV12-3/TRBV12-4	CASSSIRLGEQYF	TGTGCCAGTAGTTCAATTCGGCTCGGGGAGCAGTACTTC
few	TRBJ1-3	TRBD1	TRBV7-9	CASSPPSTGIGNTIYF	TGTGCCAGCAGCCCACCCTCGACAGGGATTGGAAACACCATATATTTT
once	TRBJ2-5	.	TRBV7-8	CASSQNRAGKAQYF	TGTGCCAGCAGCCAAAACAGGGCGGGGAAGGCCCAGTACTTC
few	TRBJ2-1	.	TRBV20-1	CSAKEWGDEQFF	TGCAGTGCCAAAGAGTGGGGCGATGAGCAGTTCTTC
.	TRBJ2-2	.	TRBV7-2	CASSLHGYGELFF	TGTGCCAGCAGCTTACACGGTTACGGGGAGCTGTTTTTT
.	TRBJ1-6	.	TRBV13	CASSESGFYNSPLHF	TGTGCCAGCAGCGAGTCAGGGTTCTATAATTCACCCCTCCACTTT
few	TRBJ1-5	.	TRBV28	CASRQFIGSNQPQHF	TGTGCCAGCAGACAGTTTATAGGGAGCAATCAGCCCCAGCATTTT
many	TRBJ2-6	.	TRBV12-3/TRBV12-4	CASSFGLQSGANVLTF	TGTGCCAGCAGTTTCGGACTGCAATCTGGGGCCAACGTCCTGACTTTC
many	TRBJ2-3	TRBD2	TRBV10-3	CAIRGTSGAPTDTQYF	TGTGCCATCAGGGGCACTAGCGGGGCTCCCACAGATACGCAGTATTTT
many	TRBJ1-6	TRBD1	TRBV12-3/TRBV12-4	CASRGQDNSPLHF	TGTGCCAGCAGGGGACAGGATAATTCACCCCTCCACTTT
.	TRBJ2-1	.	TRBV7-6	CASSLMWGGQDEQFF	TGTGCCAGCAGCTTAATGTGGGGGGGCCAGGATGAGCAGTTCTTC
few	TRBJ1-3	.	TRBV12-3/TRBV12-4	CASSQEGGALGNTIYF	TGTGCCAGCAGTCAGGAGGGAGGGGCGCTTGGAAACACCATATATTTT
few	TRBJ2-4	.	TRBV3-1	CASSPSPVGIQYF	TGTGCCAGCAGCCCCTCCCCAGTCGGCATTCAGTACTTC
few	TRBJ2-5	.	TRBV18	CASSPRSQIQETQYF	TGTGCCAGCTCACCAAGGTCCCAGATTCAAGAGACCCAGTACTTC
few	TRBJ1-1	.	TRBV6-6	CASSSPRPEAFF	TGTGCCAGCAGTTCCCCCAGGCCTGAAGCTTTCTTT
.	TRBJ1-2	.	TRBV28	CASSSALRQHGYTF	TGTGCCAGCAGTTCGGCTCTGAGGCAACATGGCTACACCTTC
few	TRBJ1-4	TRBD1	TRBV5-1	CASSSQQGANEKLFF	TGCGCCAGCAGCTCCCAACAGGGGGCTAATGAAAAACTGTTTTTT
.	TRBJ2-3	.	TRBV12-3/TRBV12-4	CASSRYSRTDMQYF	TGTGCCAGCAGTCGCTATTCTAGAACAGATATGCAATATTTT